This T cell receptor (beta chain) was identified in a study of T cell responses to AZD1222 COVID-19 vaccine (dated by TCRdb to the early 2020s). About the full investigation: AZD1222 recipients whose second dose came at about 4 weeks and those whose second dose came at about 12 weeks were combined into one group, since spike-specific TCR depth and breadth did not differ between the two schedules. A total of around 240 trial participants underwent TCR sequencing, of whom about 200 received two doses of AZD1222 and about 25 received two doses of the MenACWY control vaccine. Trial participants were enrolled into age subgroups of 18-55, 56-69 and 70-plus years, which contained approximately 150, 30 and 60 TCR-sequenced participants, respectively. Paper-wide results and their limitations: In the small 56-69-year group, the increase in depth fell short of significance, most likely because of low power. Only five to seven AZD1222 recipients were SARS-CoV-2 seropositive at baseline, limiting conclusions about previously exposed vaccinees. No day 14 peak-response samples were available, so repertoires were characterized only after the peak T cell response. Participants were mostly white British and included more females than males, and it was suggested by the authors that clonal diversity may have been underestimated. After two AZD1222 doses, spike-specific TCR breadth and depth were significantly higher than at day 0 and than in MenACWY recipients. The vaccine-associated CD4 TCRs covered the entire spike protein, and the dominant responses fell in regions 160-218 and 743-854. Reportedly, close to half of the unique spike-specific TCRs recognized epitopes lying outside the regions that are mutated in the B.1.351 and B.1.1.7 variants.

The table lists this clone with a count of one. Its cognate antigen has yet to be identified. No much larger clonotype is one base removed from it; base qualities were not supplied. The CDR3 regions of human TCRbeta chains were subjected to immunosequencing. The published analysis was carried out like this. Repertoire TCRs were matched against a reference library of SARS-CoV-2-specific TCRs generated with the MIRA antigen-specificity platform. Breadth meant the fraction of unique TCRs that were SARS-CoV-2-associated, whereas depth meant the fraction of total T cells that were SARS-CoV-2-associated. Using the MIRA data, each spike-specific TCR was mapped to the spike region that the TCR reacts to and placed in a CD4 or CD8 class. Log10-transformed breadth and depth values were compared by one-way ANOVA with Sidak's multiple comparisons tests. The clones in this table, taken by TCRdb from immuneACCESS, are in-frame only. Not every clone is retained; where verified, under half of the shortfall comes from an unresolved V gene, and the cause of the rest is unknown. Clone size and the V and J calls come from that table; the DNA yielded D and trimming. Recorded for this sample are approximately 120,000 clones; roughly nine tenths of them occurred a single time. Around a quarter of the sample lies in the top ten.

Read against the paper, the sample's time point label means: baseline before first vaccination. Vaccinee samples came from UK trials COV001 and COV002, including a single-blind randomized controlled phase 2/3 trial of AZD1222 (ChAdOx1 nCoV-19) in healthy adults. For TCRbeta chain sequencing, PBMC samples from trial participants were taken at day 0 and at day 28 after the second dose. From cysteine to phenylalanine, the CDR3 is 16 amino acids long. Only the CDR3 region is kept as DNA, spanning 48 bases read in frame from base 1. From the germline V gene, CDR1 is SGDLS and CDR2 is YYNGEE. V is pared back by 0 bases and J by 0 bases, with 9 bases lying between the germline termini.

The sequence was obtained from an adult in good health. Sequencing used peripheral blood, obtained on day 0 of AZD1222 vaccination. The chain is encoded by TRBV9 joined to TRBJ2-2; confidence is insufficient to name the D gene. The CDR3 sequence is CASSVVAVTNTGELFF. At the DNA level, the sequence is TGTGCCAGCAGCGTAGTAGCAGTGACGAACACCGGGGAGCTGTTTTTT.